The rows below give T cell receptor beta chains drawn from one sample of a study of T cells in Graves' hyperthyroidism and ophthalmopathy. TCRdb ran MiXCR on the multiplex PCR reads and lists one entry per CDR3 protein. The sample has around 390,000 distinct CDR3 sequences, approximately 15% seen once; the top ten hold about 20%. Material for sequencing was blood. These TCRs come from a woman aged 30 to 39 with Graves' ophthalmopathy. The conserved cysteine and the conserved F or W are not part of the CDR3 here.

CDR3aa	j_gene	v_gene
ATSSITDNQPQH	TRBJ1-5	TRBV15
ASSPNRQSETQY	TRBJ2-5	TRBV18
ASSLVTQGGSSYNSPLH	TRBJ1-6	TRBV5-1
VSTRGGEETQY	TRBJ2-5	TRBV2
ATSDTTGGGLRTEAF	TRBJ1-1	TRBV24-1
ASSLNPRTGGRETQY	TRBJ2-5	TRBV28
ASSLGSREYNSPLH	TRBJ1-6	TRBV11-2
ASSIGLTYEQY	TRBJ2-7	TRBV19
ASTPRGQGDDTQY	TRBJ2-3	TRBV6-1
ASSVEPTGGQDTQY	TRBJ2-3	TRBV11-2
ASSLVGGLNTDTQY	TRBJ2-3	TRBV5-1
ASSNQGTGELF	TRBJ2-2	TRBV7-9
ASRGIGVSTEAF	TRBJ1-1	TRBV27
ASSLSRYGNTIY	TRBJ1-3	TRBV5-5
ASSYGRDQPQH	TRBJ1-5	TRBV6-6
SASGDLWTGGRYEQY	TRBJ2-7	TRBV20-1
ASSVSSGVFSSTDTQY	TRBJ2-3	TRBV7-8
ASSLAGLDYEQY	TRBJ2-7	TRBV7-6
ASRRTGSAEAF	TRBJ1-1	TRBV6-1
ASSHQATGGYEQY	TRBJ2-7	TRBV4-1
SARLTGQETQY	TRBJ2-5	TRBV20-1
ASSLEVRGGPEAF	TRBJ1-1	TRBV7-6
SAPDTGQETQY	TRBJ2-5	TRBV20-1
SARNSKHNYGYT	TRBJ1-2	TRBV20-1
ASSPRALAGGPQLYNEQF	TRBJ2-1	TRBV18
ASSPQRPGQSNIQY	TRBJ2-4	TRBV12-3/TRBV12-4
SAEGPENTEAF	TRBJ1-1	TRBV20-1
SVESDRGATDTQY	TRBJ2-3	TRBV29-1
ASSPRSGLARINEQF	TRBJ2-1	TRBV9
SASPHTGDQPQH	TRBJ1-5	TRBV20-1
ASSRLAGGSSYNEQF	TRBJ2-1	TRBV6-1
ASSYGATEAF	TRBJ1-1	TRBV5-1
ASSLGQGTSPLH	TRBJ1-6	TRBV7-2
ASSQRGGGARSETQY	TRBJ2-5	TRBV3-1
SVIDNTEAF	TRBJ1-1	TRBV29-1
ASSEITLTSGESYEQY	TRBJ2-7	TRBV25-1
ASSLWTGSANYGYT	TRBJ1-2	TRBV28
ASSYLTGRRNEKLF	TRBJ1-4	TRBV6-6
ASTFRRVAGNTIY	TRBJ1-3	TRBV4-1
ASSQDHLGGVARRTNEKLF	TRBJ1-4	TRBV3-1
ASSGGPKGSYEQY	TRBJ2-7	TRBV9
ASSGTVRQGITDTQY	TRBJ2-3	TRBV6-1